The source of this T cell receptor beta chain is a study of cytomegalovirus exposure and HLA in healthy donors. General study results and limits: In a later analysis, TCR beta V- and J-gene trimming showed a link to a missense DCLRE1C variant. The investigators catalogued 150 to 200 TCR beta chains as cytomegalovirus-associated. Cytomegalovirus status was reportedly diagnosed by the classifier with high specificity and sensitivity. In a later analysis, productive TCRs from donors in an Asian-associated ancestry cluster reportedly carried fewer N-insertions than the cohort mean.

V lost 6 bases, J lost 3 bases, and 16 bases stayed unmatched. Germline V gives CDR1 SGHTA, CDR2 FQGNSA. This CDR3 has 17 residues. The PCR contained 60 Vbeta and 13 Jbeta primers. Profiled with immunoSEQ multiplex PCR; TCRdb holds only in-frame clones, not every one. The sample contains about 68,000 clones, 81% of which appear only once. This clone was seen only once. Its antigen is undetermined. The sequenced sample consisted of PBMCs. The TCR originated in a human donor in good health. The chain links TRBV7-2 to TRBJ1-1; TRBD1 matches 7 bases. The CDR3 sequence is CASRRGDRVNSDTEAFF. The CDR3 nucleotides read TGTGCCAGCAGGCGCGGAGACAGGGTAAATAGTGACACTGAAGCTTTCTTT.